The clone carrying this TCR beta chain was observed a few times. This sample is drawn from a study of T-cell memory formation after mild COVID-19. Study-wide context: TCR clusters showed largely donor specificity.

Germline lookup yields CDR1 MNHEY and CDR2 SVGEGT. The CDR3 has 14 residues. Germline trimming cut 2 bases from V and 3 bases from J; bases unmatched to any gene: 0. One entry per CDR3 protein, called by TCRdb with MiXCR from the 5' RACE reads. Among 100,000 to 150,000 distinct CDR3 sequences, over 15% were seen once, and the ten largest hold roughly 5.3%. Sequences were obtained from PBMCs or a T cell subset sorted from them (not recorded which). The V gene is TRBV6-2 or TRBV6-3, the J gene TRBJ2-7, with 11 bases aligning to TRBD2. The TCR sequence derives from a man between 18 and 29 years old who had mild COVID-19 (a few samples of this study predate the infection). Cell type and time point are not known. Here the CDR3 reads CASSYLAGGYEQYF. The CDR3 DNA is TGTGCCAGCAGTTACCTAGCGGGGGGCTACGAGCAGTACTTC.